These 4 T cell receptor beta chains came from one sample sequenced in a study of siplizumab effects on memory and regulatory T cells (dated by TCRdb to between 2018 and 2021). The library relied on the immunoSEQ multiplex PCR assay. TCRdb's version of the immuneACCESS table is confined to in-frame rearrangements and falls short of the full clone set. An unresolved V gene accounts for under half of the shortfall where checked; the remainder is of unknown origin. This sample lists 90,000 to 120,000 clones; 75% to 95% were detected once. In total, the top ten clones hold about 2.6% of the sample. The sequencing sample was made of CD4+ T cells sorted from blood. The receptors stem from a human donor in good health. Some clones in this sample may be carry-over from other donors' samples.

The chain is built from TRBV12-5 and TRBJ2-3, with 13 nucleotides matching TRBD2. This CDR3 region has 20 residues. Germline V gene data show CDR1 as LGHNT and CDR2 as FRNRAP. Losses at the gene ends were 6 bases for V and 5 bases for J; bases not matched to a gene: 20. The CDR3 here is CASGENFPGLAGIGEDTQYF. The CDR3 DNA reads TGTGCTAGTGGCGAAAACTTCCCGGGACTAGCGGGAATTGGGGAAGATACGCAGTATTTT.

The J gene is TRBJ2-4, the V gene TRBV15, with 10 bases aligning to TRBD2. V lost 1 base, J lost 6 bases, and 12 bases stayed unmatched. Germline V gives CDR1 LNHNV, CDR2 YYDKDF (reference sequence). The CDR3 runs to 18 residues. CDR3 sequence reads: CATSRAPRLAGAVNIQYF. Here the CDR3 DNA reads TGTGCCACCAGCAGAGCTCCGAGGCTAGCGGGAGCGGTAAACATTCAGTACTTC. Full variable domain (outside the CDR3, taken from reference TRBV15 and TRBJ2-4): DAMVIQNPRYQVTQFGKPVTLSCSQTLNHNVMYWYQQKSSQAPKLLFHYYDKDFNNEADTPDNFQSRRPNTSFCFLDIRSPGLGDTAMYLCATSRAPRLAGAVNIQYFGAGTRLSVL.

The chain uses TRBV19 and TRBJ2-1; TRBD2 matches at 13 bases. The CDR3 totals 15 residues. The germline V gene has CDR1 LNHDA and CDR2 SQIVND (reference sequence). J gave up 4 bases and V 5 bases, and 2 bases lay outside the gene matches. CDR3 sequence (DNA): TGTGCCAGTAGTGTGACTAGCGGGAGGTACAATGAGCAGTTCTTC. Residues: CASSVTSGRYNEQFF. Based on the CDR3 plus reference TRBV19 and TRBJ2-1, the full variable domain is DGGITQSPKYLFRKEGQNVTLSCEQNLNHDAMYWYRQDPGQGLRLIYYSQIVNDFQKGDIAEGYSVSREKKESFPLTVTSAQKNPTAFYLCASSVTSGRYNEQFFGPGTRLTVL.

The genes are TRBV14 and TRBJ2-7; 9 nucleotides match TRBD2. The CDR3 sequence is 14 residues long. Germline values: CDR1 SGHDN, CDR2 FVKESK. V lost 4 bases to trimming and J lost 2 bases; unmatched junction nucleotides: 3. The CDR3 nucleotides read TGTGCCAGCAGCCGGACTAGCGAGACCTACGAGCAGTACTTC. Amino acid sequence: CASSRTSETYEQYF.